This T cell receptor beta chain stems from a study of cytomegalovirus exposure and HLA in healthy donors. Study-wide results and caveats: Per a prior analysis, the majority of TCR beta V segments were productive roughly 90% or roughly 30% of the time. Some TCR beta chains (roughly 150 of them) were listed as cytomegalovirus-associated. Reports described diagnosis of cytomegalovirus status by the classifier as highly specific and sensitive.

PCR was performed using 60 Vbeta and 13 Jbeta primers. The assay was immunoSEQ multiplex PCR, and TCRdb's table has in-frame clones only and misses some. The repertoire has 35,000 to 45,000 clones, roughly 76% of them found once; the top ten carry about a tenth. Trimming pared 6 bases from V and 0 bases from J, leaving 8 bases between. Germline loops: CDR1 MDHEN, CDR2 SYDVKM. The CDR3 sequence is 13 residues long. About this clone itself: Its antigen is not identified.

Donors showed nominal health when sampled, although they likely had unrecorded immune exposures. The TCR was taken from a woman aged 40 to 50 in good health and CMV-seronegative. The specimen sequenced was PBMCs. The chain joins TRBV28 to TRBJ1-2, with D possibly TRBD1 on 5 matching bases. Written as DNA, the CDR3 is TGTGCCAGCAGCCCGACAGCTAACTATGGCTACACCTTC. Its translation is CASSPTANYGYTF.